This TCR beta chain came from a study of T-cell reconstitution after alpha-beta-depleted transplantation in children. Regarding the study as a whole: Newly generated T cells supplied most T-cell counts and diversity one year post-transplant. At around two months after transplant, the alpha-beta T cells were reportedly derived from several hundred expanded clones that came from non-depleted graft cells. Where some patients showed high TCRbeta diversity at day 60, it came from recipient T cells and thymic progenitors that had survived.

Using unique molecular identifiers, the investigators prepared the TCRbeta library. MiXCR, run by TCRdb on the PCR reads, gives a single entry per CDR3 protein. The table shows roughly 340,000 distinct CDR3 sequences, with around 15% occurring only once. As concerns this clonotype: Its antigen is currently unknown.

Germline CDR1 is SGHRS and CDR2 is YFSETQ. V dropped 4 bases and J dropped 3 bases, with 13 bases sitting between them. CDR3 size: 14 residues. This TCR came from a male patient aged 2 to 9 who had a stem cell transplant for acute lymphoblastic leukemia, so the T cells may come from the graft donor. Sequenced here: PBMCs, mostly from graft donor cells, sampled 360 days after TCRalphabeta/CD19-depleted stem cell transplant. The V gene is TRBV5-1, the J gene TRBJ1-1, with D possibly being TRBD1 (6 bases). The CDR3 protein is CASSPRDTYTEAFF. The CDR3 DNA is TGCGCCAGCAGCCCCCGGGACACCTACACTGAAGCTTTCTTT.